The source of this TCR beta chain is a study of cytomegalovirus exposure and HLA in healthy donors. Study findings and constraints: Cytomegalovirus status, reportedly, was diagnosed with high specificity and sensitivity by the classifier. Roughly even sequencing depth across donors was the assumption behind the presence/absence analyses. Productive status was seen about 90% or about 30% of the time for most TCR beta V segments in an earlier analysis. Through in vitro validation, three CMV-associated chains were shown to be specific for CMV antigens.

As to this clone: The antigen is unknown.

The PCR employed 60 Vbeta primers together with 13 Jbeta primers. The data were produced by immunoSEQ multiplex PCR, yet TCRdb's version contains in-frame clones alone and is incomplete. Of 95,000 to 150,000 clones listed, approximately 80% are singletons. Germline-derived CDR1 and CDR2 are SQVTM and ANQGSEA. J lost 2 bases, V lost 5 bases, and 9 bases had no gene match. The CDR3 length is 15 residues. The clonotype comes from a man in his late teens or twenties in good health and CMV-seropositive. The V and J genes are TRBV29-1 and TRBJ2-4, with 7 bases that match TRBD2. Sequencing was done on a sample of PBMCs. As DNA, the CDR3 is TGCAGCGTTTCCCCTCCGGGGACTACCAAAAACATTCAGTACTTC. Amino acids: CSVSPPGTTKNIQYF. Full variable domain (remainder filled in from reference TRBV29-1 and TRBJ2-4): SAVISQKPSRDICQRGTSLTIQCQVDSQVTMMFWYRQQPGQSLTLIATANQGSEATYESGFVIDKFPISRPNLTFSTLTVSNMSPEDSSIYLCSVSPPGTTKNIQYFGAGTRLSVL.